The clone carrying this T cell receptor beta chain came up a few times. What it binds is unknown. The data were taken from a study of OX40 agonist ivuxolimab in advanced cancers. For the study at large: Patients were infused with ivuxolimab every 2 weeks at 0.01 to 10 mg/kg. Of the participants, over 30% had some prior anti-PD-1, anti-PD-L1 or anti-CTLA-4 therapy, which was allowed.

Germline lookup yields CDR1 SGHTA and CDR2 FQGNSA. Trimming took 0 bases from V and 7 from J, leaving 25 bases between them. The CDR3 is 19 residues long. Libraries were prepared by immunoSEQ multiplex PCR; TCRdb keeps only in-frame clonotypes and omits some of them. The sample holds about 72,000 clones, 75% to 90% seen once. At baseline, cycle 4 day 1, and cycle 7 day 1, blood was sampled. General study results and limits: CD4+ T cells averaged fewer expanded clones than CD8+ T cells.

The gene calls are TRBV7-2 and TRBJ2-1, with a tentative D call TRBD2 (7 bases). The TCR comes from an adult with an advanced solid tumor such as melanoma, head and neck, liver or kidney cancer. The material sequenced was CD4+ or CD8+ T cells sorted from blood, taken in a trial of the OX40 agonist ivuxolimab. For the CDR3, the DNA is TGTGCCAGCAGCTTAGCGCTGCTAGCGAGGGGGGGGCCACGGAATGAGCAGTTCTTC. Amino acids: CASSLALLARGGPRNEQFF. Supplemented by reference TRBV7-2 and TRBJ2-1, the full variable domain reads GAGVSQSPSNKVTEKGKDVELRCDPISGHTALYWYRQSLGQGLEFLIYFQGNSAPDKSGLPSDRFSAERTGGSVSTLTIQRTQQEDSAVYLCASSLALLARGGPRNEQFFGPGTRLTVL.